The clone carrying this TCR beta chain was detected only once. Its antigen is not known. The CDR3 length is 16 residues. V lost 3 bases and J 3 bases, leaving 14 bases between the germline ends. Germline V gives CDR1 MNHNS, CDR2 SASEGT. The protocol was immunoSEQ multiplex PCR, while the TCRdb copy is restricted to in-frame clones and leaves out a portion. Of more than 30,000 clones in the sample, 65% to 80% are singletons; the top ten hold 2.1%. These data are taken from a study of STAT5B mutations in CD4+ large granular lymphocyte leukemia. The study, taken as a whole, reports: Without putative leukemic clones, patient CD4-sorted repertoires remained more clonal than healthy CD4+ repertoires. TRBV06-family usage was enriched in top patient clones (8/27) versus controls (2/35).

This sequence joins TRBV6-1 and TRBJ1-4; D possibly corresponds to TRBD1 (5 bases). The sequencing input was CD4+ T cells from blood buffy coats. The receptor comes from a human donor in good health. CDR3: CASSEPGRGANEKLFF. The CDR3 DNA follows: TGTGCCAGCAGTGAGCCAGGGAGGGGAGCTAATGAAAAACTGTTTTTT.